The T cell receptor beta chain described here comes from a study of T cell changes during pregnancy in multiple sclerosis. Trimming left V 6 bases short and J 2 bases short, with 19 bases between. Looked up from germline, CDR1 is SGHAT and CDR2 is FQNNGV. The CDR3 extends over 16 amino acids. The data were produced by immunoSEQ multiplex PCR, yet TCRdb's version contains in-frame clones alone and is incomplete. The sample carries some 80,000 clones, about 94% recorded once. The sequence derives from a female donor with multiple sclerosis, enrolled in a pregnancy study. This chain connects TRBV11-2 to TRBJ1-1, with D maybe TRBD1 (6 bases). The sample consisted of CD4+ T cells from peripheral blood mononuclear cells, taken after pregnancy. The CDR3 nucleotides read TGTGCCAGCAGGCTCGACCAGGGGCAGTTCAACACTGAAGCTTTCTTT. Translated, it gives CASRLDQGQFNTEAFF.